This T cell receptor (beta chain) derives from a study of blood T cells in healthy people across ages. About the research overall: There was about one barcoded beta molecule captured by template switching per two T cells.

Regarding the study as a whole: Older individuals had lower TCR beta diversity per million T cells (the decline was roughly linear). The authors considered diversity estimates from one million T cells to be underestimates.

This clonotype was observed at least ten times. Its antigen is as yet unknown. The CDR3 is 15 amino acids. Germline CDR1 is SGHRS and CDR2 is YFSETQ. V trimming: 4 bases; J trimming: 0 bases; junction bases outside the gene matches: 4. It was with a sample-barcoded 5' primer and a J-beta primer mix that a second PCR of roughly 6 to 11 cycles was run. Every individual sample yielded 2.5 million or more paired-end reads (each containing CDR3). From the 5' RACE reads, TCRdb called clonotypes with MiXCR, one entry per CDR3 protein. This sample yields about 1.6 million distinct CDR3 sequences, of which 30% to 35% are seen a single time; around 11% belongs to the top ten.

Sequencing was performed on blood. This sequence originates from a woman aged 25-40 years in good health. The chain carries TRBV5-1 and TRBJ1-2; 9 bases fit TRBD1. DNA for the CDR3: TGCGCCAGCAGCAGCGGGACAGGGACTAACTATGGCTACACCTTC. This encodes CASSSGTGTNYGYTF.